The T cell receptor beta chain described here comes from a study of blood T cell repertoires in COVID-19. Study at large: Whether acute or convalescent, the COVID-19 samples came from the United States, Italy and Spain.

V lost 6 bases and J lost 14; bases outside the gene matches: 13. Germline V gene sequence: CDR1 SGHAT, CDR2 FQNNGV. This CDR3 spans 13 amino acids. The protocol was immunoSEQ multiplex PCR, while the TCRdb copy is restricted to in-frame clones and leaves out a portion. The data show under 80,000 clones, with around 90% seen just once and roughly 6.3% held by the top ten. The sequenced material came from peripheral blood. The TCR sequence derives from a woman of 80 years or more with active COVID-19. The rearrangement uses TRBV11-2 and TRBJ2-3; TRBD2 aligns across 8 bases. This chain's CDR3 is CASSLQAGGARYF. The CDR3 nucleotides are TGTGCCAGCAGTTTACAGGCGGGGGGTGCACGGTATTTT.